These 25 T cell receptor beta chains share one sample of origin, sequenced in a study of response to subunit inactivated influenza vaccine. TCRdb re-derived calls from the RT-PCR reads in MiXCR, one entry per CDR3 protein. The sample records approximately 680,000 distinct CDR3 sequences, less than 20% being singletons. Sequenced material: PBMCs from blood, taken roughly 12 days after vaccination. The receptors come from a man in his fifties or sixties who received an inactivated influenza vaccine.

Ten or more counts support this clonotype. J is TRBJ1-5 and V is TRBV6-5; D gene ambiguous. V was trimmed by 2 bases and J by 6 bases, leaving 8 bases between them. Germline V gives CDR1 MNHEY, CDR2 SVGAGI. The CDR3 has 13 residues. Here the CDR3 reads CASSYAASQPQHF. Here the CDR3 DNA reads TGTGCCAGCAGTTACGCAGCTAGTCAGCCCCAGCATTTT.

In its sample, this clonotype was seen a few times. The chain joins TRBV28 to TRBJ2-4, with 15 bases lining up with TRBD2. Trimming at V came to 6 bases and at J to 6 bases, leaving 9 bases not matched to a gene. The CDR3 has 17 amino acids. The V gene's germline CDR1 is MDHEN and CDR2 SYDVKM. The CDR3 DNA is TGTGCCAGCAGAGGACTAGCGGGGGGGCAGGATAGAAACATTCAGTACTTC. Its translation is CASRGLAGGQDRNIQYF.

This clonotype was recorded a few times. The V call is TRBV12-3 or TRBV12-4, the J call TRBJ2-3, with D unclear. V gave up 5 bases and J gave up 7 bases, with 7 bases separating them. This CDR3 is built from 11 residues. CDR3: CASSPRNTQYF. The CDR3 coding sequence is TGTGCCAGCAGTCCCCGTAATACGCAGTATTTT.

The chain links TRBV5-1 to TRBJ2-2; D remains unclear. The V end lost 1 base, the J end lost 4 bases, and 14 bases lay between the germline ends. Germline lookup yields CDR1 SGHRS and CDR2 YFSETQ. CDR3 length: 16 amino acids. The CDR3 nucleotides read TGCGCCAGCAGCTTGAGGAGCTCTCGAGGCACCGGGGAGCTGTTTTTT. Encoded protein: CASSLRSSRGTGELFF.

This chain connects TRBV6-2 or TRBV6-3 to TRBJ1-5, with D hard to call. V lost 10 bases to trimming and J lost 1 base, with 14 bases between them. Germline V lookup: CDR1 MNHEY, CDR2 SVGEGT. This CDR3 comprises 14 residues. The CDR3 sequence is CATNGLNSNQPQHF. As DNA, the CDR3 is TGTGCCACGAACGGGCTAAACAGCAATCAGCCCCAGCATTTT.

There are a few counts of this clonotype. V is TRBV28 and J is TRBJ1-2; 9 bases agree with TRBD1. The CDR3 length is 13 residues. The V segment lost 7 bases and the J segment 6 bases; nucleotides outside the gene matches: 6. The germline V gene has CDR1 MDHEN and CDR2 SYDVKM. The CDR3 sequence: CASNPQGANGYTF. The DNA of the CDR3 is TGTGCCAGCAACCCACAGGGGGCTAATGGCTACACCTTC.

The chain links TRBV6-2 or TRBV6-3 to TRBJ2-3, with D tentatively TRBD2 (6 bases). Germline CDR1 is MNHEY and CDR2 is SVGEGT. The CDR3 totals 18 residues. The V and J ends lost 6 bases and 6 bases respectively, with 28 bases between them. The CDR3 here is CASRRPGTQPTWADTQYF. CDR3 DNA: TGTGCCAGCAGGCGGCCCGGGACTCAACCGACCTGGGCGGATACGCAGTATTTT.

The sample holds a few counts of this clonotype. J is TRBJ2-1 and V is TRBV5-1; no reliable D call. The germline gives CDR1 SGHRS, CDR2 YFSETQ. The CDR3 is 15 residues long. Trimming took 4 bases from V and 0 from J, leaving 11 bases between them. The CDR3 region is CASSGRQSSYNEQFF. CDR3 DNA sequence: TGCGCCAGCAGCGGCCGGCAGAGCTCCTACAATGAGCAGTTCTTC.

This chain connects TRBV15 to TRBJ2-2, with D perhaps given as TRBD1 or TRBD2 (5 bases each). Germline V gene lookup returns CDR1 LNHNV and CDR2 YYDKDF (reference sequence). This CDR3 is 13 amino acids long. V lost 5 bases to trimming and J lost 3 bases, with 7 bases between them. The CDR3 region is CATSGGYTGELFF. CDR3 DNA: TGTGCCACCAGCGGGGGATACACCGGGGAGCTGTTTTTT.

The gene calls are TRBV10-3 and TRBJ1-6; 8 bases fit TRBD1. Germline values: CDR1 ENHRY, CDR2 SYGVKD. With 4 bases clipped from V and 9 bases from J, the junction kept 8 bases outside the gene matches. The CDR3 is 15 residues long. The CDR3 here is CAISVDREFASPLHF. CDR3 in DNA: TGTGCCATCAGTGTGGACAGGGAATTTGCTTCACCCCTCCACTTT.

The V and J genes are TRBV25-1 and TRBJ2-3; 7 nucleotides agree with TRBD2. Germline assignment: CDR1 MGHDK and CDR2 SYGVNS. V was clipped by 10 bases and J by 4 bases; unmatched bases: 14. The CDR3 is 15 amino acids. This CDR3 reads CATVPSGGLADTQYF. CDR3 bases: TGTGCCACCGTCCCCTCGGGAGGTTTGGCAGATACGCAGTATTTT.

Only a few counts were recorded for this clonotype. The V call is TRBV28, the J call TRBJ2-1; 7 bases agree with TRBD1. The CDR3 sequence is 15 residues long. Unmatched junction bases numbered 16, after V lost 3 bases and J lost 14 bases. Germline lookup yields CDR1 MDHEN and CDR2 SYDVKM. CDR3 sequence (DNA): TGTGCCAGCAGTTTCACCGCTCCTGGACAGGCCTCGAAGTTCTTC. Its translation is CASSFTAPGQASKFF. Combining the CDR3 with reference TRBV28 and TRBJ2-1 gives the whole variable domain DVKVTQSSRYLVKRTGEKVFLECVQDMDHENMFWYRQDPGLGLRLIYFSYDVKMKEKGDIPEGYSVSREKKERFSLILESASTNQTSMYLCASSFTAPGQASKFFGPGTRLTVL.

The chain combines TRBV20-1 with TRBJ1-2; tentative D call: TRBD1 (6 bases). Germline lookup yields CDR1 DFQATT and CDR2 SNEGSKA (reference sequence). The CDR3 contains 13 residues. Trimming shortened V by 6 bases and J by 5 bases, and 16 bases separated the two germline ends. The CDR3 DNA is TGCAGTGCAGAGAACCAGGGGCGTTATGGCTACACCTTC. This encodes CSAENQGRYGYTF.

This clonotype was counted at least ten times. The chain carries TRBV28 and TRBJ2-2, with a possible D match to TRBD2 (6 bases). This CDR3 region has 15 residues. Trimming took off 2 bases at V and 6 bases at J, with 13 bases between the two ends. Per the germline V gene, CDR1 is MDHEN and CDR2 is SYDVKM. The CDR3 protein is CASSLEPGEPGELFF. The CDR3 nucleotides are TGTGCCAGCAGTTTAGAGCCGGGAGAGCCCGGGGAGCTGTTTTTT.

There are a few counts of this clonotype. The genes are TRBV11-3 and TRBJ2-1; maybe TRBD2 (5 bases). CDR3 length: 14 residues. V lost 8 bases, J lost 3 bases, and 14 bases lay in between. The germline CDR1 and CDR2 sequences are SGHNT and YENEEA. CDR3 in amino acids: CASARSGYYNEQFF. The CDR3 DNA reads TGTGCCAGCGCGAGAAGCGGATACTACAATGAGCAGTTCTTC.

This chain links TRBV7-9 with TRBJ2-5; a possible D gene is TRBD1 (6 bases). The CDR3 has 13 residues. V was cut by 6 bases and J by 5 bases, with 13 bases left in between. Germline values: CDR1 SEHNR, CDR2 FQNEAQ (reference sequence). The CDR3 DNA sequence: TGTGCCAGCAGAAACAGGGATAGGGAGACCCAGTACTTC. It is translated as CASRNRDRETQYF.

This clonotype was detected only a few times. This chain connects TRBV12-3 or TRBV12-4 to TRBJ2-3; the match to TRBD2 covers 8 bases. CDR3 size: 15 residues. J was trimmed by 8 bases and V by 6 bases; bases with no gene match: 13. The CDR3 is CASRTSTGGGGTQYF. CDR3 in DNA: TGTGCCAGCAGAACCTCTACGGGGGGGGGCGGTACGCAGTATTTT.

This clonotype was detected ten times or more. The V call is TRBV29-1, the J call TRBJ2-2, with D perhaps TRBD2 (5 bases). Germline V gene data show CDR1 as SQVTM and CDR2 as ANQGSEA. CDR3 length: 13 residues. V lost 6 bases and J lost 4, with 12 bases in between. The CDR3 here is CSVGLATTGELFF. DNA for the CDR3: TGCAGCGTAGGACTGGCTACCACCGGGGAGCTGTTTTTT.

The V call is TRBV7-7, the J call TRBJ1-1; 8 bases match TRBD1. The junction had 4 bases not matched to a gene; V was cut back by 5 bases and J by 5 bases. CDR1 and CDR2 from the germline V gene are SSHAT and FNYEAQ (reference sequence). This CDR3 is built from 13 residues. The CDR3 sequence: CASSLDRETEAFF. The CDR3 DNA follows: TGTGCCAGCAGCCTGGACAGGGAAACTGAAGCTTTCTTT.

This clonotype has a handful of counts. The genes are TRBV9 and TRBJ2-3; TRBD1 or TRBD2 may be the D gene (6 bases each). Trimming pared 4 bases from V and 4 bases from J, leaving 16 bases between. Germline CDR1 is SGDLS and CDR2 is YYNGEE. The CDR3 totals 15 residues. CDR3 coding DNA: TGTGCCAGCAGCACGGGGGCCGTGGCCCCAGATACGCAGTATTTT. It codes for CASSTGAVAPDTQYF.

This clonotype was observed a handful of times. The J gene is TRBJ2-7, the V gene TRBV11-2, with D tentatively TRBD1 or TRBD2 (6 bases each). This CDR3 has 19 amino acids. CDR1 and CDR2 from the germline V gene are SGHAT and FQNNGV. Between the trimmed V and J ends, which lost 4 bases and 3 bases, there was a span of 28 bases. CDR3 sequence (DNA): TGTGCCAGCAGCTCTGGGGGGCAGGGGAGTTGGAGCGCGTACTACGAGCAGTACTTC. Its translation: CASSSGGQGSWSAYYEQYF.

V is TRBV6-5 and J is TRBJ1-4; D is ambiguous. CDR1 is MNHEY and CDR2 is SVGAGI in the germline V gene. The CDR3 is 16 amino acids. Between the trimmed V and J ends, which lost 4 bases and 8 bases, there was a span of 20 bases. In DNA form, the CDR3 reads TGTGCCAGCAGTTCCCTTGAGGGCGCATCCGGGGAAAAACTGTTTTTT. Its protein product is CASSSLEGASGEKLFF.

The chain joins TRBV5-1 to TRBJ2-3; TRBD2 matches 12 bases. From germline, CDR1 is SGHRS and CDR2 YFSETQ. The CDR3 sequence is 16 residues long. V shed 0 bases, J shed 7 bases, and the junction held 6 bases outside the gene matches. CDR3 in amino acids: CASSLATSGRYNTQYF. In DNA form, the CDR3 reads TGCGCCAGCAGCTTGGCCACTAGCGGGAGGTATAATACGCAGTATTTT.

This clonotype has a handful of counts. V is TRBV12-3 or TRBV12-4 and J is TRBJ2-2; D unclear. The length of the CDR3 is 14 residues. V lost 4 bases and J 2 bases, leaving 8 bases between the germline ends. This chain's CDR3 is CASSSTSNTGELFF. The CDR3 DNA sequence: TGTGCCAGCAGTTCCACAAGTAACACCGGGGAGCTGTTTTTT.

The chain employs TRBV20-1 and TRBJ2-1, with 11 bases lining up with TRBD2. The CDR3 extends over 18 amino acids. J lost 7 bases, V lost 6 bases, and 20 bases had no gene match. CDR1 is DFQATT and CDR2 is SNEGSKA in the germline V gene (reference sequence). The CDR3 region is CSANTDVVSGRAFNEQFF. The CDR3, as DNA: TGCAGTGCCAATACGGACGTCGTTAGCGGGAGGGCCTTTAATGAGCAGTTCTTC.